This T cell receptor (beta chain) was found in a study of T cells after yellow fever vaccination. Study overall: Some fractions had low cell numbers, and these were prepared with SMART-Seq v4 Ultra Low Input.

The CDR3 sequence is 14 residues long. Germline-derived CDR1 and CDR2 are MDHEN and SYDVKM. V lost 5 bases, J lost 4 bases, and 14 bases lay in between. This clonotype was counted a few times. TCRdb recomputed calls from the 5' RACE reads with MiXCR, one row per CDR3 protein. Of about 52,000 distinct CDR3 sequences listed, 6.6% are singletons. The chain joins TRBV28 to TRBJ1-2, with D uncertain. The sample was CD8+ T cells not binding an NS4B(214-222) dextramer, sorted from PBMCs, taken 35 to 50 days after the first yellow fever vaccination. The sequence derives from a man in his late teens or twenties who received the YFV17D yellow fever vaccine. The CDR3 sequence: CASSPYREVYGYTF. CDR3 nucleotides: TGTGCCAGCAGTCCCTACCGGGAGGTCTATGGCTACACCTTC.